Reported below is one TCR beta chain. Its cognate antigen is unknown. This sample is drawn from a study of beta chain features in type 1 diabetes. Study-wide findings and caveats: Cells expressing TCR highly could be over-represented by cDNA sequencing.

All of the isolated RNA was reverse transcribed, so expressed TCRB transcripts were sequenced. Produced via immunoSEQ multiplex PCR; TCRdb's table is partial and in-frame only. The table has 200,000 to 250,000 clones, approximately 70% seen once. The sequenced sample consisted of naive CD4+ T cells from blood. This clonotype originated in a man in his thirties or forties in good health.

The CDR3 protein is CASSLGQGGQPQHF. CDR3 bases: TGCGCCAGCAGCCTGGGACAGGGCGGTCAGCCCCAGCATTTT. The chain uses TRBV5-1 and TRBJ1-5; TRBD1 matches 9 bases. Trimming took 4 bases from V and 6 from J; bases not matched to a gene: 5. Germline-derived CDR1 and CDR2 are SGHRS and YFSETQ. This CDR3 is built from 14 residues.